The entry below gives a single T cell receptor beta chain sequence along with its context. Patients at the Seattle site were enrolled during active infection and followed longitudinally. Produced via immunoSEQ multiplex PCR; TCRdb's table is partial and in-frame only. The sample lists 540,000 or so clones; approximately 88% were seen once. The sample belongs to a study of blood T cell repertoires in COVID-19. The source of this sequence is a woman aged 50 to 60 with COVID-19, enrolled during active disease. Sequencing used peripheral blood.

The CDR3 DNA sequence: TGTGCCAGCAGTTACTGGGCAAGGAACACTGAAGCTTTCTTT. Protein: CASSYWARNTEAFF. The V and J genes are TRBV6-5 and TRBJ1-1, with unresolved D. This CDR3 has 14 amino acids. Trimming cost V 1 base and J 1 base, with 7 bases left between them. Germline V lookup: CDR1 MNHEY, CDR2 SVGAGI.